This passage covers 20 T cell receptor beta chains from one sample sequenced in a study of T cell repertoires in cytomegalovirus infection. TCRdb fed the reads into MiXCR, producing one record per CDR3 protein. Of about 320,000 distinct CDR3 sequences listed, over 7.5% are singletons. Sequencing was done on a sample of PBMCs. These receptors came from a human donor in good health (CMV status not recorded). Some clones in this sample may be carry-over from other donors' samples.

The rearrangement links TRBV4-2 to TRBJ2-5; TRBD1 agrees at 7 bases. Unmatched junction bases numbered 2, after V lost 2 bases and J lost 2 bases. Per the germline V gene, CDR1 is LGHNA and CDR2 is YNFKEQ. The CDR3 totals 14 residues. CDR3 amino acids: CASSQPGQQETQYF. For the CDR3, the DNA is TGTGCCAGCAGCCAACCGGGACAGCAAGAGACCCAGTACTTC.

The chain carries TRBV14 and TRBJ2-1; the D is unclear. V lost 2 bases and J 1 base, leaving 15 bases between the germline ends. The germline V gene has CDR1 SGHDN and CDR2 FVKESK. There are 17 residues in the CDR3. The CDR3 nucleotides read TGTGCCAGCAGCCAAAGGGCCCTCCGGCTTTCCTACAATGAGCAGTTCTTC. This translates into CASSQRALRLSYNEQFF.

The genes are TRBV18 and TRBJ2-6; maybe TRBD1 (5 bases). V lost 5 bases, J lost 2 bases, and 13 bases lay in between. Germline CDR1 reads KGHSH; CDR2 reads LQKENI. The CDR3 is made up of 16 amino acids. CDR3 DNA sequence: TGTGCCAGCTCAGACGTTGACAGTGCTGGGGCCAACGTCCTGACTTTC. Its translation is CASSDVDSAGANVLTF.

The chain employs TRBV28 and TRBJ2-7, with D unclear. The CDR3 totals 14 residues. Germline V gives CDR1 MDHEN, CDR2 SYDVKM. The V end lost 3 bases, the J end lost 1 base, and 10 bases lay between the germline ends. CDR3 nucleotide sequence: TGTGCCAGCAGTTTGGCTACTCTTTCCTACGAGCAGTACTTC. Translated, it gives CASSLATLSYEQYF. The whole variable domain, filled in from reference TRBV28 and TRBJ2-7, reads DVKVTQSSRYLVKRTGEKVFLECVQDMDHENMFWYRQDPGLGLRLIYFSYDVKMKEKGDIPEGYSVSREKKERFSLILESASTNQTSMYLCASSLATLSYEQYFGPGTRLTVT.

This clonotype was seen more than once but under ten times. The chain recombines TRBV9 with TRBJ2-7, with 7 positions matching TRBD1. This CDR3 region has 14 residues. The J segment lost 7 bases and the V segment lost 3 bases, leaving 10 bases of the junction unmatched. The V gene's germline CDR1 is SGDLS and CDR2 YYNGEE. Here the CDR3 reads CASSGRDSSWEQYF. The CDR3, as DNA: TGTGCCAGCAGCGGAAGGGACAGCTCATGGGAGCAGTACTTC.

This clonotype was observed a handful of times. The chain has TRBV19 and TRBJ2-5; no clear D. The germline V gene has CDR1 LNHDA and CDR2 SQIVND (reference sequence). The CDR3 is 13 residues long. V was clipped by 3 bases and J by 3 bases, with 8 bases between them. This chain's CDR3 is CASSITWKETQYF. The CDR3 bases are TGTGCCAGTAGTATCACCTGGAAAGAGACCCAGTACTTC.

The J gene is TRBJ1-1, the V gene TRBV5-5; 8 bases agree with TRBD1. V gave up 3 bases and J gave up 1 base; unmatched junction bases: 5. CDR1 SGHKS and CDR2 YYEKEE come from the germline V gene (reference sequence). The CDR3 consists of 15 residues. The CDR3 nucleotides read TGTGCCAGCAGCTGGGCCGGGACAGGGAACACTGAAGCTTTCTTT. As protein: CASSWAGTGNTEAFF.

This clonotype was detected ten times or more. The rearrangement links TRBV4-2 to TRBJ1-2; D gene uncertain. Trimming took off 1 base at V and 2 bases at J, with 14 bases between the two ends. The CDR3 covers 16 residues. CDR1 and CDR2 from the germline V gene are LGHNA and YNFKEQ. The CDR3: CASSQALDLWNYGYTF. DNA for the CDR3: TGTGCCAGCAGCCAAGCCCTGGACCTTTGGAACTATGGCTACACCTTC.

The chain carries TRBV11-2 and TRBJ2-7; 10 bases are a match to TRBD2. J lost 4 bases, V lost 1 base, and 10 bases had no gene match. CDR1 is SGHAT and CDR2 is FQNNGV in the germline V gene. The CDR3 totals 17 residues. The CDR3 nucleotides read TGTGCCAGCAGCTTAGTGGCGTCTAGCGGGAGAATGTACGAGCAGTACTTC. Its protein is CASSLVASSGRMYEQYF.

The table lists this clonotype with a few counts. The chain has TRBV12-3 or TRBV12-4 and TRBJ2-5; perhaps D is TRBD1 or TRBD2 (5 bases each). V lost 3 bases and J lost 2, with 10 bases in between. The CDR3 runs 14 residues. The CDR3 DNA follows: TGTGCCAGCAGTTTCGGGGCCAGACAAGAGACCCAGTACTTC. As protein: CASSFGARQETQYF.

This clonotype appeared many times. V and J are TRBV24-1 and TRBJ1-1, with D perhaps TRBD1 (6 bases). From germline, CDR1 is KGHDR and CDR2 SFDVKD. Trimming shortened V by 9 bases and J by 3 bases, and 22 bases separated the two germline ends. CDR3 length: 16 residues. CDR3 loop: CATSRGGTLGDTEAFF. In nucleotides, the CDR3 is TGTGCCACCTCCCGAGGGGGGACGCTGGGAGACACTGAAGCTTTCTTT.

The V gene is TRBV7-2, the J gene TRBJ1-5, with a possible D match to TRBD1 (5 bases). Germline CDR1 SGHTA, CDR2 FQGNSA. This CDR3 is 15 amino acids long. The V and J ends lost 5 bases and 4 bases respectively, with 15 bases between them. The CDR3 DNA is TGTGCCAGCAGCCCCCTGGGACTGGGGAATCAGCCCCAGCATTTT. It translates to CASSPLGLGNQPQHF. Drawing the rest from reference TRBV7-2 and TRBJ1-5, the complete variable domain is GAGVSQSPSNKVTEKGKDVELRCDPISGHTALYWYRQSLGQGLEFLIYFQGNSAPDKSGLPSDRFSAERTGGSVSTLTIQRTQQEDSAVYLCASSPLGLGNQPQHFGDGTRLSIL.

This clonotype was counted at least ten times. The genes are TRBV24-1 and TRBJ2-7, with D possibly being TRBD1 (6 bases). The V end lost 8 bases, the J end lost 5 bases, and 33 bases lay between the germline ends. This CDR3 has 19 residues. Looked up from germline, CDR1 is KGHDR and CDR2 is SFDVKD. Here the CDR3 reads CATTGPGENLPGLRHEQYF. The CDR3, as DNA: TGTGCCACCACCGGTCCAGGGGAAAACCTCCCGGGCCTCCGCCACGAGCAGTACTTC.

In the case of this clonotype: It may be a read error: a sequence one base away is much more abundant. This chain connects TRBV6-8 to TRBJ1-4, with a weak D call TRBD1 (5 bases). CDR3 size: 14 residues. Germline V gene data show CDR1 as MNHGY and CDR2 as SAAAGT. This chain's CDR3 is CASRHGANNGKLFF. DNA for the CDR3: TGTGCCAGCAGACACGGGGCTAACAATGGAAAACTGTTTTTT.

In its sample, this clonotype was seen many times. The V and J genes are TRBV7-2 and TRBJ2-7; tentatively, D is TRBD1 or TRBD2 (5 bases each). Trimming took off 1 base at V and 0 bases at J, with 19 bases between the two ends. The CDR3 totals 18 residues. Germline V CDR1 and CDR2: SGHTA, FQGNSA. CDR3 coding DNA: TGTGCCAGCAGCTTAGAGCCGCCGGGGCCTTCCAGCTCCTACGAGCAGTACTTC. This gives the protein CASSLEPPGPSSSYEQYF.

This sequence joins TRBV20-1 and TRBJ1-1; TRBD1 might be the D (5 bases). The CDR3 consists of 15 residues. From germline, CDR1 is DFQATT and CDR2 SNEGSKA (reference sequence). Trimming took 3 bases from V and 0 from J, leaving 14 bases between them. CDR3 sequence: CSASDSLKMNTEAFF. The CDR3 bases are TGCAGTGCTAGCGACAGTTTGAAAATGAACACTGAAGCTTTCTTT.

The chain combines TRBV7-6 with TRBJ1-2; D might be TRBD1 (5 bases). V lost 6 bases to trimming and J lost 6 bases, with 20 bases between them. This CDR3 comprises 15 residues. Germline assignment: CDR1 SGHVS and CDR2 FNYEAQ. CDR3 residues: CASSPLPGRGNGYTF. CDR3 bases: TGTGCCAGCAGTCCTCTACCGGGACGAGGGAATGGCTACACCTTC.

As to this clonotype: An end of the junction does not agree with germline; a read error may underlie this. This chain's CDR3 is CASSSQLQGALVF. For the CDR3, the DNA is TGTGCCAGCAGCTCCCAACTACAGGGGGCGTTGGTCTTT. The chain recombines TRBV7-9 with TRBJ1-1, with 9 nucleotides matching TRBD1. CDR1 is SEHNR, CDR2 FQNEAQ, per germline (reference sequence). This CDR3 spans 13 amino acids.

In this sample, this clonotype turned up a few times. This chain joins TRBV20-1 and TRBJ2-3; weak D call: TRBD2 (5 bases). The length of the CDR3 is 13 residues. The V and J ends lost 6 bases and 3 bases respectively, with 13 bases between them. Germline-derived CDR1 and CDR2 are DFQATT and SNEGSKA (reference sequence). The CDR3 DNA follows: TGCAGTGCCCAGACTGGAGGTACAGATACGCAGTATTTT. Translating it yields CSAQTGGTDTQYF.

This clonotype appeared a few times. The chain links TRBV6-2 or TRBV6-3 to TRBJ2-1; possibly TRBD2 for D (7 bases). From germline, CDR1 is MNHEY and CDR2 SVGEGT. The CDR3 loop spans 16 amino acids. Trimming took 7 bases from V and 5 from J, leaving 21 bases between them. In DNA form, the CDR3 reads TGTGCCAGCACCTCAAGGGGGGGGGGAATTAACAATGAGCAGTTCTTC. It encodes CASTSRGGGINNEQFF.